The rows below give T cell receptor beta chains drawn from one sample of a study of blood T cell repertoires in COVID-19. Clones were read by immunoSEQ multiplex PCR, and TCRdb kept only the in-frame ones, dropping some. The sample holds about 380,000 clones; around 84% are singletons and the top ten take more than 0.95%. The sample was peripheral blood. These receptors all come from a human donor with acute or convalescent COVID-19. The donor label of this sample is uncertain. Both conserved end residues are part of each CDR3. A D gene is named only where the DNA matches it firmly. Rows give clone size only sometimes, using once, few, many, or a class for an expanded clone.

d_gene	j_gene	v_gene	abundance	CDR3aa
TRBD2	TRBJ2-7	TRBV19	.	CASSRAGQSSYEQYF
.	TRBJ1-1	TRBV6-1	.	CASSEGGRTEAFF
.	TRBJ1-1	TRBV5-4	.	CASSRAGYTEAFF
TRBD1	TRBJ1-2	TRBV18	.	CASSPPVTGGLNGYTF
TRBD1	TRBJ2-3	TRBV27	.	CASSFKGGMGTDTQYF
TRBD1	TRBJ1-2	TRBV2	.	CASRRGQGGYGYTF
.	TRBJ1-5	TRBV4-1	few	CASSEYRVDQPQHF
.	TRBJ1-1	TRBV7-6	once	CASSLMGLNTEAFF
TRBD1	TRBJ1-4	TRBV7-8	.	CASSLSVGGQVNEKLFF
.	TRBJ1-5	TRBV11-2	.	CASSLGRGNGQPQHF
TRBD2	TRBJ2-1	TRBV5-5	once	CASKGTSGSNEQFF
.	TRBJ1-1	TRBV19	.	CASSKLRTLNTEAFF
.	TRBJ2-2	TRBV29-1	.	CSVGDTGELFF
.	TRBJ2-1	TRBV5-1	.	CASSRLVGISYNEQFF
TRBD1	TRBJ2-7	TRBV12-5	.	CASGSPGTGIYEQYF
TRBD2	TRBJ2-5	TRBV5-5	.	CASSLAVGTSGLGAQYF
.	TRBJ1-2	TRBV4-2	few	CASSLGQTNYGYTF
.	TRBJ2-1	TRBV24-1	.	CATSDYQGGTYNEQFF
.	TRBJ1-6	TRBV18	.	CASSQRQFDSPLHF
TRBD1	TRBJ2-1	TRBV5-1	.	CASTVTGFHNEQFF
.	TRBJ2-3	TRBV3-1/TRBV3-2	.	CASSLYRTGTDTQYF
.	TRBJ1-1	TRBV10-1	.	CASSRGTEAFF
.	TRBJ1-5	TRBV10-3	.	CAISFPDRLYNQPQHF
.	TRBJ1-5	TRBV25-1	few	CASRGAFTQHF
TRBD2	TRBJ2-3	TRBV29-1	.	CSVRLAGVGTDTQYF
.	TRBJ2-7	TRBV7-9	.	CASSSSIGVFYEQYF
TRBD2	TRBJ2-1	TRBV7-9	.	CASSFKPTSGGDNEQFF
.	TRBJ2-5	TRBV7-7	.	CASSLGTQETQYF
TRBD2	TRBJ2-1	TRBV19	few	CASSPEGLPSSYNEQFF
.	TRBJ1-2	TRBV3-1/TRBV3-2	.	CASSLRGTYGYTF
TRBD1	TRBJ2-3	TRBV9	.	CASSPRTGPTDTQYF
.	TRBJ2-3	TRBV6-5	.	CASRRATDTQYF
.	TRBJ1-2	TRBV6-5	.	CASSNREYAYGYTF
.	TRBJ1-6	TRBV2	.	CASRVENNSPLHF
.	TRBJ1-6	TRBV7-9	.	CASSLQGRGNSPLHF
TRBD1	TRBJ2-1	TRBV7-9	.	CASSKGGQGVNYNEQFF
.	TRBJ1-1	TRBV2	.	CASRRANEAFF
TRBD1	TRBJ1-1	TRBV2	many	CASSEMGQMTEAFF
TRBD2	TRBJ2-1	TRBV18	once	CASSLLAGSYNEQFF
TRBD1	TRBJ1-5	TRBV5-5	.	CASSTERTGRNQPQHF
TRBD1	TRBJ2-7	TRBV28	many	CASRIRQGAVEQYF
.	TRBJ1-2	TRBV19	.	CASSSVTPGRGDYGYTF
.	TRBJ2-7	TRBV2	.	CASTDPTGKRSYEQYF
.	TRBJ2-5	TRBV6-5	.	CASCLGLGWQTQYF
.	TRBJ2-7	TRBV6-2/TRBV6-3	.	CASSDRGAQSYEQYF
.	TRBJ1-6	TRBV19	.	CASSMQRDSPLHF